This T cell receptor beta chain was retrieved from a study of PD-1 blockade in classical Hodgkin lymphoma. Notes on the study in general: Baseline TCR diversity was reportedly lower in newly diagnosed patients than in healthy donors. It was reported as lower still in relapsed/refractory patients. Exclusion applied to patients who initiated nivolumab less than 1 year following ASCT. TCR diversity in CD4+, not CD8+, cells rose significantly by C4D1.

Measured with immunoSEQ multiplex PCR; TCRdb has only the in-frame clones, and not every one. The sample lists fewer than 15,000 clones, less than 80% occurring once. All patients experienced relapse after autologous stem cell transplantation, and brentuximab vedotin exposure was variable. The study recorded best responses of complete response, partial response or progressive disease. This CDR3 has 15 residues. CDR1 SGHDN and CDR2 FVKESK come from the germline V gene. V was pared by 6 bases and J by 6 bases, with 9 bases of the junction left unmatched. Notes on this clone: The antigen remains undetermined.

The sequence was obtained from a human donor with classical Hodgkin lymphoma. The chain carries TRBV14 and TRBJ2-1; 9 nucleotides line up with TRBD1. The sequencing used peripheral blood mononuclear cells (PBMCs), collected at baseline. The CDR3 sequence is CASSLQGAYANEQFF. The CDR3 nucleotides read TGTGCCAGCAGTCTACAGGGGGCATACGCCAATGAGCAGTTCTTC. The whole variable domain, filled in from reference TRBV14 and TRBJ2-1, reads EAGVTQFPSHSVIEKGQTVTLRCDPISGHDNLYWYRRVMGKEIKFLLHFVKESKQDESGMPNNRFLAERTGGTYSTLKVQPAELEDSGVYFCASSLQGAYANEQFFGPGTRLTVL.